The present T cell receptor (beta chain) was sequenced within a study of technical replicates of blood from several donors (dated by TCRdb to about 2017). With respect to this clone: Its antigen is still unknown. It has no much larger one-base neighbor in the sample; base qualities were not kept.

Clipping removes 5 bases from V and 8 bases from J, with 10 as the unmatched junction base count. Looking up the germline V gene yields CDR1 SGHVS and CDR2 FQNEAQ. Including cysteine and phenylalanine, the CDR3 has 14 amino acids. The CDR3 DNA has 42 bases and is translated from base 1. The protocol used for the library was the immunoSEQ multiplex PCR assay. TCRdb holds this immuneACCESS table with in-frame rearrangements only. Some clones are missing; in checked studies, unresolved V genes explain under half, and the rest has no known cause. This sample comprises 50,000 to 70,000 clones, roughly 89% of them detected only once. The ten top clones hold around 3.9% of the sample.

The V gene is TRBV7-8 and the J gene is TRBJ1-2; the central 8 bases match TRBD1. Sequencing input: PBMCs. The sequence derives from a human donor in good health. Some clones in this sample may be carry-over from other donors' samples. The DNA sequence is TGTGCCAGCAGCCGAAGGGGACAGGTGCGCGGCTACACCTTC. Translated, this gives CASSRRGQVRGYTF.